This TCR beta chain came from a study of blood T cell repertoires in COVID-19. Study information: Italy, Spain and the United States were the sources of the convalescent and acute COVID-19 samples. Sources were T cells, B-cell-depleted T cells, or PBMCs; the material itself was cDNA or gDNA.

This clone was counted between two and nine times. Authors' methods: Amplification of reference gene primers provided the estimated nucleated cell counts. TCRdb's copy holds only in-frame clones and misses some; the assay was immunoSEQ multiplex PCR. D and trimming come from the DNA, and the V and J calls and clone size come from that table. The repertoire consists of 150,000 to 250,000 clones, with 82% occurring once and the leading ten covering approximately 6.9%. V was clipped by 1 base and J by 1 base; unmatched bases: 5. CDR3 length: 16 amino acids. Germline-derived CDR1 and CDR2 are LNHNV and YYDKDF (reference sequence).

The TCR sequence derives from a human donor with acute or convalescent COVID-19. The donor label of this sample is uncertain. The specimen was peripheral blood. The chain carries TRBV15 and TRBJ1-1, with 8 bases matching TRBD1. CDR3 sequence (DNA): TGTGCCACCAGCAGAGTGCCTCAGGGGGCGAACACTGAAGCTTTCTTT. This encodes CATSRVPQGANTEAFF.